Listed below are T cell receptor beta chains from one sample, sequenced in a study of blood T cell repertoires in COVID-19. The protocol was immunoSEQ multiplex PCR, while the TCRdb copy is restricted to in-frame clones and leaves out a portion. The table lists 250,000 to 350,000 clones, approximately 85% of them singletons, with roughly 4% in the top ten. Sequencing input: PBMCs or T cells enriched from blood (not recorded which). The receptors were sampled from a woman aged 25-40 years who had recovered from COVID-19. CDR3s leave out the opening cysteine and the closing phenylalanine or tryptophan.

TRBV7-2 ASNNDGNQPQH
TRBV28 ASYPSSSSSYEQY
TRBV5-1 ASSSLTGGVSTEAF
TRBV30 AWSVRNLIYGYT
TRBV28 ASSFNPSGGAFYGTDTQY
TRBV6-1 ASSEGRRTQH
TRBV5-6 ASSGTVFSYEQY
TRBV20-1 SASSGTSFFGTDTQY
TRBV4-2 ASSQVRTGPDTQY
TRBV7-2 ASSAWTGSGNTIY
TRBV28 ASMRSGNSNQPQH
TRBV2 ASGRLGTGRTEAF
TRBV2 ASGRGWGNSSYNEQF
TRBV4-2 ASSQAFDSSSGNTIY
TRBV12-3/TRBV12-4 ASGSGHRYEQY
TRBV24-1 ATSDEGLGRETQY
TRBV28 ASSRAGQGDEQY
TRBV11-2 ASSLVAGVVQETQY
TRBV27 ASRDLANYGYT
TRBV19 ASSIGLSGQGNQPQH
TRBV6-1 ASSDAEHSYEQY
TRBV6-1 ASSEASREADTQY
TRBV5-8 ASSLMRAGREQF
TRBV19 ASADRGGTGELF
TRBV27 ASSGTGVTGNTIY
TRBV29-1 SVGGLADIQY
TRBV7-2 ASSPPDRGANGYT
TRBV2 ASNGLAGETQY
TRBV3-1/TRBV3-2 ASSQGGGTPQH
TRBV28 ASSLLKGLAGGPYEQY
TRBV6-1 ASSEYQAGANVLT
TRBV28 ASAPFRERETQY
TRBV5-1 ASSLGLAGESEQY
TRBV14 ASSQESAGSAEQF
TRBV5-1 ASSLGNRGIKETQY
TRBV18 ASSPPETPGFYEQY
TRBV14 ASSQGPRGPSYEQY
TRBV24-1 ATSRTGTAGELF
TRBV5-1 ASSLAQGQTNEKLF
TRBV7-2 ASSLGGAGEGEKLF